The rows below give T cell receptor beta chains drawn from one sample of a study of blood T cell repertoires in COVID-19. Method: immunoSEQ multiplex PCR; TCRdb's copy keeps in-frame clones and lacks some. Found here are over 250,000 clones, around 84% of them singletons; the top ten hold around 1.6%. Sample: peripheral blood. These receptors were collected from a human donor with COVID-19, enrolled during active disease. The donor label of this sample is uncertain. The CDR3 runs from the conserved cysteine through the conserved F or W. The order of the fields is D gene, J gene, clone size, V gene, CDR3 DNA, CDR3 protein. The D gene is left open where the match is weak. The size field is filled for only some rows; it gives once, few, many or a size class.

D gene: TRBD2; J gene: TRBJ2-1; clone size: NA; V gene: TRBV5-1; CDR3 DNA: TGCGCCAGCAGCAAGGGACTAGCGGGAAACAATGAGCAGTTCTTC; CDR3 protein: CASSKGLAGNNEQFF
D gene: NA; J gene: TRBJ2-7; clone size: NA; V gene: TRBV9; CDR3 DNA: TGTGCCAGCAGCCTTAAGGAGGAAGGAGGCTACGAGCAGTACTTC; CDR3 protein: CASSLKEEGGYEQYF
D gene: TRBD1; J gene: TRBJ2-5; clone size: NA; V gene: TRBV2; CDR3 DNA: TGTGCCAGCAGAATACAGGGGGCGTCAGAGACCCAGTACTTC; CDR3 protein: CASRIQGASETQYF
D gene: NA; J gene: TRBJ1-5; clone size: NA; V gene: TRBV28; CDR3 DNA: TGTGCCAGCAGTTTATTGACGGAGGTTAGCAATCAGCCCCAGCATTTT; CDR3 protein: CASSLLTEVSNQPQHF
D gene: NA; J gene: TRBJ1-2; clone size: NA; V gene: TRBV3-1/TRBV3-2; CDR3 DNA: TGTGCCAGCAGCCAAGGGGCAGGGCTCTATGGCTACACCTTC; CDR3 protein: CASSQGAGLYGYTF
D gene: TRBD1; J gene: TRBJ2-7; clone size: NA; V gene: TRBV7-6; CDR3 DNA: TGTGCCAGCAGCGAGGGGACAGGCTCTACCTACGAGCAGTACTTC; CDR3 protein: CASSEGTGSTYEQYF
D gene: TRBD1; J gene: TRBJ1-1; clone size: NA; V gene: TRBV28; CDR3 DNA: TGTGCCAGCAGTCCCCCCGCTGACAGGGACTCTGAAGCTTTCTTT; CDR3 protein: CASSPPADRDSEAFF
D gene: TRBD1; J gene: TRBJ2-1; clone size: few; V gene: TRBV7-3; CDR3 DNA: TGTGCCAGCAGCTGGACAGGGGTTAATGAGCAGTTCTTC; CDR3 protein: CASSWTGVNEQFF
D gene: TRBD2; J gene: TRBJ2-3; clone size: once; V gene: TRBV5-6; CDR3 DNA: TGTGCCAGCAGCCGACGGACTAGCGGGAATTTGGATACGCAGTATTTT; CDR3 protein: CASSRRTSGNLDTQYF
D gene: NA; J gene: TRBJ2-1; clone size: NA; V gene: TRBV6-4; CDR3 DNA: TGTGCCAGCAGTGTGGACACAAACAATGAGCAGTTCTTC; CDR3 protein: CASSVDTNNEQFF
D gene: NA; J gene: TRBJ1-3; clone size: NA; V gene: TRBV28; CDR3 DNA: TGTGCCAGCAGTTTTGCCGGGAACCCTGGAAACACCATATATTTT; CDR3 protein: CASSFAGNPGNTIYF
D gene: NA; J gene: TRBJ2-7; clone size: NA; V gene: TRBV7-9; CDR3 DNA: TGTGCCAGCAGCTTAGGGGGGACTTTCTACGAGCAGTACTTC; CDR3 protein: CASSLGGTFYEQYF
D gene: TRBD2; J gene: TRBJ2-5; clone size: NA; V gene: TRBV5-1; CDR3 DNA: TGCGCCAGCAGCCCAAATTCCAGACTAGCGGGAGGAGAGACCCAGTACTTC; CDR3 protein: CASSPNSRLAGGETQYF
D gene: TRBD1; J gene: TRBJ2-1; clone size: NA; V gene: TRBV5-1; CDR3 DNA: TGCGCCAGCAGCGGCGACAGGGAAGAGCAGTTCTTC; CDR3 protein: CASSGDREEQFF
D gene: NA; J gene: TRBJ2-3; clone size: NA; V gene: TRBV5-1; CDR3 DNA: TGCGCCAGCAGCTTGGATACCATTCAGGGGTCCACAGATACGCAGTATTTT; CDR3 protein: CASSLDTIQGSTDTQYF
D gene: NA; J gene: TRBJ2-5; clone size: once; V gene: TRBV19; CDR3 DNA: TGTGCCAGTAGTACACGACAGGAGGTAGAGACCCAGTACTTC; CDR3 protein: CASSTRQEVETQYF
D gene: NA; J gene: TRBJ2-1; clone size: once; V gene: TRBV10-2; CDR3 DNA: TGCGCCAGCAGTGAGGTTGTAGCCCGCAATGAGCAGTTCTTC; CDR3 protein: CASSEVVARNEQFF
D gene: TRBD2; J gene: TRBJ2-3; clone size: few; V gene: TRBV7-7; CDR3 DNA: TGTGCTAGCAGCTTAGCGGGAGAGAGCACAGATACGCAGTATTTT; CDR3 protein: CASSLAGESTDTQYF
D gene: TRBD1; J gene: TRBJ2-7; clone size: NA; V gene: TRBV27; CDR3 DNA: TGTGCCAGCAGTGGGACAGGGGAAGACTACGAGCAGTACTTC; CDR3 protein: CASSGTGEDYEQYF
D gene: NA; J gene: TRBJ2-7; clone size: once; V gene: TRBV7-3; CDR3 DNA: TGTGCCAGCAGCGCTAACAGGGAGGGGGAGCAGTACTTC; CDR3 protein: CASSANREGEQYF
D gene: NA; J gene: TRBJ1-3; clone size: NA; V gene: TRBV7-2; CDR3 DNA: TGTGCCAGCAGCTTAGTGGCCGTATTGGGAAACACCATATATTTT; CDR3 protein: CASSLVAVLGNTIYF
D gene: NA; J gene: TRBJ2-7; clone size: NA; V gene: TRBV5-1; CDR3 DNA: TGCGCCAGCAGCCTACGGGACTTATCCTACGAGCAGTACTTC; CDR3 protein: CASSLRDLSYEQYF
D gene: NA; J gene: TRBJ1-3; clone size: NA; V gene: TRBV14; CDR3 DNA: TGTGCCAGCAGCCAAATTAGGGGAGGAAACACCATATATTTT; CDR3 protein: CASSQIRGGNTIYF
D gene: TRBD1; J gene: TRBJ2-7; clone size: once; V gene: TRBV7-3; CDR3 DNA: TGTGCCAGCAGCCCCCGGGGGTCGGGACAGGGCACCTACGAGCAGTACTTC; CDR3 protein: CASSPRGSGQGTYEQYF
D gene: NA; J gene: TRBJ2-4; clone size: NA; V gene: TRBV11-3; CDR3 DNA: TGTGCCAGCAGCTTAGGACCCCCAACGGGGAACATTCAGTACTTC; CDR3 protein: CASSLGPPTGNIQYF
D gene: TRBD2; J gene: TRBJ2-5; clone size: NA; V gene: TRBV5-1; CDR3 DNA: TGCGCCAGCAGCTTACTAGCGGGGCAAGAGACCCAGTACTTC; CDR3 protein: CASSLLAGQETQYF
D gene: NA; J gene: TRBJ2-5; clone size: few; V gene: TRBV7-2; CDR3 DNA: TGTGCCAGCAGCGGTCAGGTTTACGGCGTGTTAGAGACCCAGTACTTC; CDR3 protein: CASSGQVYGVLETQYF
D gene: NA; J gene: TRBJ1-5; clone size: NA; V gene: TRBV12-3/TRBV12-4; CDR3 DNA: TGTGCCAGCACCGAACGGGGTCAGCCCCAGCATTTT; CDR3 protein: CASTERGQPQHF